This T cell receptor (beta chain) emerged from a study of cytomegalovirus exposure and HLA in healthy donors. Study at large: Unique TCRs from HLA-typed donors, roughly 89 million of them, were held in an early data release.

Whole-study results and caveats: Reportedly, diagnosis of cytomegalovirus status by the classifier showed high specificity and sensitivity. Across donors, most TCRs were seen rarely, yet some public ones were widespread.

The CDR3 is made up of 16 amino acids. From germline, CDR1 is MNHNS and CDR2 SASEGT. V was trimmed by 4 bases and J by 2 bases, leaving 15 bases between them. It was with 60 Vbeta and 13 Jbeta primers that the PCR ran. Generated by immunoSEQ multiplex PCR, the TCRdb table keeps only in-frame clones and is missing some. The sample includes approximately 160,000 clones, under 85% seen only once; the top ten take approximately 1.6%. Concerning this clone: No antigen is known for it.

The clonotype was recovered from a woman in her twenties or thirties in good health and CMV-seronegative. V and J are TRBV6-1 and TRBJ2-1; the D gene is possibly TRBD2 (5 bases). Material: PBMCs. CDR3 sequence: CASSARVASPYNEQFF. In nucleotides, the CDR3 is TGTGCCAGCAGTGCTCGTGTAGCGAGTCCCTACAATGAGCAGTTCTTC.